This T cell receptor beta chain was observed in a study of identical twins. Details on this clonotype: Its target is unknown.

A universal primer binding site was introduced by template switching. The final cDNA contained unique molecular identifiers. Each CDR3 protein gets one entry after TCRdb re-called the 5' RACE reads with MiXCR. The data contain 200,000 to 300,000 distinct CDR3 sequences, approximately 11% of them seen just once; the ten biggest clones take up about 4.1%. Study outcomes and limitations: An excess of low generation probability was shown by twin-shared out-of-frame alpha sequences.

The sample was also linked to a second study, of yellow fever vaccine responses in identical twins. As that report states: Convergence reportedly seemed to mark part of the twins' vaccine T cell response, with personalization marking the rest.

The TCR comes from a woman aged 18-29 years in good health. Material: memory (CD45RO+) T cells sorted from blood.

CDR3 loop: CASSLDKRRKGTSGRAGTAGELFF. Here the CDR3 DNA reads TGTGCCAGCAGCTTAGATAAACGTAGGAAAGGGACTAGCGGGAGGGCCGGGACCGCCGGGGAGCTGTTTTTT. This sequence joins TRBV11-2 and TRBJ2-2; 16 nucleotides align to TRBD2. Germline-derived CDR1 and CDR2 are SGHAT and FQNNGV. V trimming: 0 bases; J trimming: 6 bases; junction bases outside the gene matches: 22. The CDR3 is 24 residues long.